This T cell receptor beta chain emerged from a study of a mutant IDH1 vaccine in newly diagnosed glioma. As for the study in general: Most had both radiotherapy and temozolomide beforehand; others had only one. Whole-study results and caveats: Among top peripheral T cell clonotypes, changes seemed unrelated to pseudoprogression.

Turning to this clone: What it binds is unknown.

Libraries were prepared by immunoSEQ multiplex PCR; TCRdb keeps only in-frame clonotypes and omits some of them. Of tens of thousands of clones in the sample, roughly 80% were seen once. Time point in this sample: week 5, during vaccination. In every dose of vaccine, 300 ug of mutant IDH1 20-mer peptide was given alongside topical imiquimod. Donors harbored newly found WHO grade 3 or 4 IDH1-mutant, ATRX-lost astrocytomas. The CDR3 extends over 14 amino acids. J lost 1 base, V lost 5 bases, and 4 bases had no gene match. Per the germline V gene, CDR1 is SGHDN and CDR2 is FVKESK. The chain couples TRBV14 to TRBJ2-7; the match to TRBD1 covers 8 bases. The receptor was derived from a man in his thirties or forties with glioma. The sample in question was PBMCs, obtained from a glioma patient whose treatment included an IDH1 peptide vaccine. CDR3 bases: TGTGCCAGCAGCTGGGGACAGGTGTCCTACGAGCAGTACTTC. Translating it yields CASSWGQVSYEQYF.